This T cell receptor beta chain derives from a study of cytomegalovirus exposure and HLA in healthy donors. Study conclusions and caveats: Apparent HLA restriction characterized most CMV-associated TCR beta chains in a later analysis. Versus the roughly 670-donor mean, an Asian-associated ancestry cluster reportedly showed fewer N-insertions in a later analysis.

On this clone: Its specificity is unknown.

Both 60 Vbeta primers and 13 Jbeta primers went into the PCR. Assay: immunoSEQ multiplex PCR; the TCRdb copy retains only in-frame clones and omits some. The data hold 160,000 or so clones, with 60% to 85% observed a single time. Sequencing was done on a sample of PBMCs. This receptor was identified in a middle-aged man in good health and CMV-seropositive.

CDR3 protein: CASSLYLGNTEAFF. In DNA form, the CDR3 reads TGTGCCAGCAGCTTGTACCTAGGGAACACTGAAGCTTTCTTT. V and J are TRBV11-2 and TRBJ1-1; D not certain. Germline CDR1 SGHAT, CDR2 FQNNGV. V was trimmed by 3 bases and J by 1 base, leaving 9 bases between them. The CDR3 sequence is 14 residues long. The full variable domain, completed using reference TRBV11-2 and TRBJ1-1, is EAGVAQSPRYKIIEKRQSVAFWCNPISGHATLYWYQQILGQGPKLLIQFQNNGVVDDSQLPKDRFSAERLKGVDSTLKIQPAKLEDSAVYLCASSLYLGNTEAFFGQGTRLTVV.